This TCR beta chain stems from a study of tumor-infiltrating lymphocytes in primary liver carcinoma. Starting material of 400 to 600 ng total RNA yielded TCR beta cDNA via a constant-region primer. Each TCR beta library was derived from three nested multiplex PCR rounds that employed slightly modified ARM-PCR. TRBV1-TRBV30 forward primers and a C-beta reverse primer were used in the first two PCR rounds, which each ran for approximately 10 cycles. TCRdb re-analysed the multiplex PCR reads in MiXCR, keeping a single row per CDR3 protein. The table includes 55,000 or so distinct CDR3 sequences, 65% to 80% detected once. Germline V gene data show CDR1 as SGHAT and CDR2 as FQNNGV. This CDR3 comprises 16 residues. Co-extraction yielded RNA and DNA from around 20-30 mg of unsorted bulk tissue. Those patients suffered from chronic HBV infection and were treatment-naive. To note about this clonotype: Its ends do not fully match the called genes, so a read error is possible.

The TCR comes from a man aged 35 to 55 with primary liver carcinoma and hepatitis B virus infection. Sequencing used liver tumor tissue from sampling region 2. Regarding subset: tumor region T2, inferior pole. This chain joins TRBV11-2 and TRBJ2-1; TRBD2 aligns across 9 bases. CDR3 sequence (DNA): TGTGACAGCAGCTTAGAACTCCTAGCGGGAATGAATGAGTATTTCTTC. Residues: CDSSLELLAGMNEYFF.